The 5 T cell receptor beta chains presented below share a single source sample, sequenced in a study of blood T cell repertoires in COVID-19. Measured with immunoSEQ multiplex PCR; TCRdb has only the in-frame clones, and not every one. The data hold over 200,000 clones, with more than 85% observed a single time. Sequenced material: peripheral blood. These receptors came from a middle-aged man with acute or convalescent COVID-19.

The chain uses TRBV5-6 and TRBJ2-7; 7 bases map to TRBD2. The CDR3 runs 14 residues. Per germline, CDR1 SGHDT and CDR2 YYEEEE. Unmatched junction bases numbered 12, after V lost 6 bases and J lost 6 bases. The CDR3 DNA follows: TGTGCCAGCACCGATGCCGGGACGGGGGGCGAGCAGTACTTC. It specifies CASTDAGTGGEQYF.

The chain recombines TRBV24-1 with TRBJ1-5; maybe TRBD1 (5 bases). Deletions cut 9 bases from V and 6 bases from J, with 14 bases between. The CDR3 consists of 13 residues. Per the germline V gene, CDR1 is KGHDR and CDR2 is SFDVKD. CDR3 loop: CATGQNGGQPQHF. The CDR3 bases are TGTGCCACCGGACAAAACGGGGGTCAGCCCCAGCATTTT.

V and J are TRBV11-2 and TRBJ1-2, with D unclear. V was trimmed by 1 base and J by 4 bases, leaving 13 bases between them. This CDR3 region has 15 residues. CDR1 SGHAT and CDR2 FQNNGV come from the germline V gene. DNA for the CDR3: TGTGCCAGCAGCTTAGGAAGGTCGGGGTTCTATGGCTACACCTTC. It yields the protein CASSLGRSGFYGYTF.

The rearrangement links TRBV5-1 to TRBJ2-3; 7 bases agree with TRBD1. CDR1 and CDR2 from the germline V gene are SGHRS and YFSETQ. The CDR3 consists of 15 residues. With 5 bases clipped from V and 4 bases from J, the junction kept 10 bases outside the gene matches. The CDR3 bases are TGCGCCAGCAGGTCCGAGGGACAGTTCGCAGATACGCAGTATTTT. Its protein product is CASRSEGQFADTQYF.

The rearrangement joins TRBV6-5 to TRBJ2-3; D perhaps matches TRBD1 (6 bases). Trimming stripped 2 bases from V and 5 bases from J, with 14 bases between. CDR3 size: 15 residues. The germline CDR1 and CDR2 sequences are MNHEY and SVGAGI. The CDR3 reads CASSYQTGKEDTQYF. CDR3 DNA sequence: TGTGCCAGCAGTTACCAAACAGGGAAGGAAGATACGCAGTATTTT.